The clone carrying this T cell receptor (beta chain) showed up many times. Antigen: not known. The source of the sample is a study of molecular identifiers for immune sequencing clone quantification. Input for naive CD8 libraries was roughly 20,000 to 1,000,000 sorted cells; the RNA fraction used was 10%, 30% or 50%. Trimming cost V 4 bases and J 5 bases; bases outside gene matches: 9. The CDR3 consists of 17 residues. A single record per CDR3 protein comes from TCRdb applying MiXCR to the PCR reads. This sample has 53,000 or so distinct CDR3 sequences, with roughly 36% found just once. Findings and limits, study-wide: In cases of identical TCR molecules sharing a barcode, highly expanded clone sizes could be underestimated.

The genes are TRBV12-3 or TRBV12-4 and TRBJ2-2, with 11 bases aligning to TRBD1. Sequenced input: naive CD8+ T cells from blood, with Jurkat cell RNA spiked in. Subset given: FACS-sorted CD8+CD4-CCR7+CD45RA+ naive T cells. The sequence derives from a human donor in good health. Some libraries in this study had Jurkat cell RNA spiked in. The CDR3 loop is CASSSGTGGLFTGELFF. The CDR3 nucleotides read TGTGCCAGCAGTTCTGGGACAGGGGGTTTGTTTACCGGGGAGCTGTTTTTT.